One sample yielded the 9 T cell receptor beta chains listed below, sequenced in a study of cytomegalovirus exposure and HLA in healthy donors. 13 Jbeta primers and 60 Vbeta primers were used for the PCR. Sequencing was performed with immunoSEQ multiplex PCR; in TCRdb, only in-frame clones are kept and a portion is missing. This table holds around 160,000 clones, over 70% found once. The sample was PBMCs. The receptors here all came from a male donor in good health and CMV-seropositive.

The chain is built from TRBV5-5 and TRBJ2-1, with 10 bases aligning to TRBD1. The CDR3 has 15 residues. Germline V CDR1 and CDR2: SGHKS, YYEKEE (reference sequence). The junction had 6 bases not matched to a gene; V was cut back by 3 bases and J by 6 bases. CDR3 loop: CASSSGGQGINEQFF. The CDR3 coding sequence is TGTGCCAGCAGCTCTGGGGGACAGGGGATCAATGAGCAGTTCTTC.

The J gene is TRBJ2-1, the V gene TRBV5-6; 13 nucleotides line up with TRBD2. V lost 3 bases to trimming and J lost 8 bases; unmatched junction nucleotides: 11. The CDR3 sequence is 17 residues long. Germline CDR1 and CDR2: SGHDT and YYEEEE. This CDR3 is CASSSRLAGGRVDEQFF. CDR3 nucleotides: TGTGCCAGCAGCTCGAGACTAGCGGGGGGTAGGGTAGATGAGCAGTTCTTC.

This clone was detected a few times. This sequence joins TRBV5-1 and TRBJ1-1; 9 positions match TRBD1. Per the germline V gene, CDR1 is SGHRS and CDR2 is YFSETQ. Losses at the gene ends were 4 bases for V and 1 base for J; bases not matched to a gene: 5. The CDR3 totals 15 residues. CDR3 protein: CASSRQTGGNTEAFF. The DNA of the CDR3 is TGCGCCAGCAGCAGACAGACAGGGGGGAACACTGAAGCTTTCTTT.

This chain connects TRBV29-1 to TRBJ2-5; 9 bases line up with TRBD1. Germline trimming cut 6 bases from V and 11 bases from J; bases unmatched to any gene: 7. CDR1 is SQVTM and CDR2 is ANQGSEA in the germline V gene. The CDR3 loop spans 11 amino acids. The CDR3 protein is CSVKTGGEQYF. The CDR3 coding sequence is TGCAGCGTGAAGACAGGGGGGGAGCAGTACTTC.

In its sample, this clone was seen once. This chain connects TRBV6-6 to TRBJ2-3; 11 bases fit TRBD1. The CDR3 is made up of 14 amino acids. Trimming removed 4 bases from V and 6 bases from J; junction bases left unmatched: 3. Germline V gene lookup returns CDR1 MNHNY and CDR2 SVGAGI (reference sequence). The DNA of the CDR3 is TGTGCCAGCAGTTCGGGACAGGGGGGGGATACGCAGTATTTT. Translated, it gives CASSSGQGGDTQYF.

This chain uses TRBV30 with TRBJ1-2, with 8 bases lining up with TRBD1. In germline, CDR1 is GTSNPN, CDR2 SVGIG (reference sequence). The length of the CDR3 is 14 residues. The J segment lost 2 bases and the V segment lost 3 bases, leaving 5 bases of the junction unmatched. The CDR3: CAWSGDRMNYGYTF. The CDR3 region has the DNA TGTGCCTGGAGCGGGGACAGGATGAACTATGGCTACACCTTC.

The V and J genes are TRBV19 and TRBJ1-3; the D is unclear. The V gene's germline CDR1 is LNHDA and CDR2 SQIVND (reference sequence). This CDR3 region has 12 residues. Trimming removed 4 bases at V and 4 bases at J, with 5 bases between. This chain's CDR3 is CASSSLGNTIYF. DNA for the CDR3: TGTGCCAGTAGTAGTCTGGGAAACACCATATATTTT.

The gene calls are TRBV19 and TRBJ1-2, with 8 bases fitting TRBD1. The germline gives CDR1 LNHDA, CDR2 SQIVND (reference sequence). The length of the CDR3 is 13 residues. V lost 1 base to trimming and J lost 14 bases; unmatched junction nucleotides: 9. CDR3 sequence reads: CASSIAPTGARTF. The CDR3 bases are TGTGCCAGTAGTATAGCCCCGACAGGGGCGCGTACCTTC.

This sequence joins TRBV10-3 and TRBJ2-7, with 9 bases aligning to TRBD1. Trimming cost V 4 bases and J 2 bases; bases outside gene matches: 3. Germline lookup yields CDR1 ENHRY and CDR2 SYGVKD. The length of the CDR3 is 14 residues. As DNA, the CDR3 is TGTGCCATCAGTGGGGGACAGGGCCCCTACGAGCAGTACTTC. It codes for CAISGGQGPYEQYF.